The clone carrying this TCR beta chain was counted at least ten times. Its antigen is not identified. This sample was taken from a study of tumor-infiltrating lymphocytes in primary liver carcinoma. Background on the study: Stage T1-T3 N0M0 and a size of 4.2 to 10 cm characterized the tumors.

The tissue used was unsorted bulk material of roughly 17-34 mg. RNA and DNA were co-extracted from it with the AllPrep DNA/RNA mini kit. TCR beta cDNA came from around 0.5 ug total RNA, primed with a constant-region primer. For TCR beta, libraries were produced by three nested multiplex PCR rounds using slightly modified ARM-PCR. It was with TRBV1-TRBV30 forward primers and a C-beta reverse primer that the first two PCR rounds were run, at around 9 cycles each. TCRdb reprocessed the multiplex PCR reads with MiXCR, giving one entry per CDR3 protein. The data contain 90,000 to 150,000 distinct CDR3 sequences, around two thirds of them singletons. Germline assignment: CDR1 LGHNT and CDR2 FRNRAP. With 4 bases clipped from V and 5 bases from J, the junction kept 4 bases outside the gene matches. The CDR3 has 14 residues. General observations from the study: Pairs of tumor regions overlapped more than tumor-adjacent and tumor-blood pairs did. Blood's top-250-clone fraction was significantly lower than that of tumors (p = 0.039).

The clonotype originates from an older woman with primary liver carcinoma and hepatitis B virus infection. The sequenced material came from tumor-adjacent normal liver tissue. V usage is TRBV12-5 and J usage is TRBJ1-5; 8 bases map to TRBD1. CDR3 sequence reads: CASGSGQVDQPQHF. CDR3 coding DNA: TGTGCTAGTGGTTCGGGACAGGTAGATCAGCCCCAGCATTTT.